This TCR beta chain originates from a study of cytomegalovirus exposure and HLA in healthy donors. Study results and limitations: There were some V segments, including TRBV6-2 and TRBV6-3, excluded as indistinguishable. It was approximately 150 TCR beta chains that were listed as cytomegalovirus-associated.

Regarding this clone: The antigen remains undetermined.

Primers for the PCR totalled 60 Vbeta and 13 Jbeta. The data were produced by immunoSEQ multiplex PCR, yet TCRdb's version contains in-frame clones alone and is incomplete. The sample includes about 140,000 clones, about four fifths of them seen just once. The CDR3 runs 14 residues. Germline V CDR1 and CDR2: SNHLY, FYNNEI. V dropped 8 bases and J dropped 1 base, with 11 bases sitting between them. The rearrangement uses TRBV2 and TRBJ2-2, with a weak D call TRBD1 (5 bases). This TCR came from a male donor in good health and CMV-seronegative. Sequencing was carried out using PBMCs. In nucleotides, the CDR3 is TGTGCCAGCGGGGCTACAGTGAACACCGGGGAGCTGTTTTTT. Its protein is CASGATVNTGELFF.